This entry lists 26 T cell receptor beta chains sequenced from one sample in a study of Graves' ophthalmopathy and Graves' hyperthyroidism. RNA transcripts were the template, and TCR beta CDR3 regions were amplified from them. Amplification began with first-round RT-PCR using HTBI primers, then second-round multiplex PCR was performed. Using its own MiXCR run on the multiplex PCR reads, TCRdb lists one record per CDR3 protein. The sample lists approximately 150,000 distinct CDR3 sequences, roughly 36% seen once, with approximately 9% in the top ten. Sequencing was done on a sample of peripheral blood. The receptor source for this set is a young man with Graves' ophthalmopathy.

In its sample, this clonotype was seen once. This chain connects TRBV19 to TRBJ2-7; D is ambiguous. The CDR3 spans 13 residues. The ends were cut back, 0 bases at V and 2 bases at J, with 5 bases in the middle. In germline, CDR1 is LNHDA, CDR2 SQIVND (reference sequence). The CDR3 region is CASSIDRTYEQYF. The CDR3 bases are TGTGCCAGTAGTATAGATAGGACCTACGAGCAGTACTTC.

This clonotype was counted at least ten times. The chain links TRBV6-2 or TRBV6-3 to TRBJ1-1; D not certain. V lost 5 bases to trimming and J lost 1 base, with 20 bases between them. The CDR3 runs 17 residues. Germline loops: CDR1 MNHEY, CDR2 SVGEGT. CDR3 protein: CASSADETPPRNTEAFF. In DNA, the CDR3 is TGTGCCAGCAGTGCCGACGAAACCCCCCCTCGGAACACTGAAGCTTTCTTT.

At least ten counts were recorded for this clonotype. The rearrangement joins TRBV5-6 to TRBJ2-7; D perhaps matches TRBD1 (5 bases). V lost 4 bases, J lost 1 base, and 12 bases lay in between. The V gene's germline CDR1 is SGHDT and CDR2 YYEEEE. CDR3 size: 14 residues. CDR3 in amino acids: CASSGADSSYEQYF. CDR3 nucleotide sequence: TGTGCCAGCAGCGGGGCCGACAGTTCCTACGAGCAGTACTTC.

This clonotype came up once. The CDR3 sequence is CASSLAQGPYGYTF. In DNA form, the CDR3 reads TGTGCCAGCAGCTTAGCACAGGGCCCCTATGGCTACACCTTC. V and J are TRBV11-2 and TRBJ1-2; a possible D gene is TRBD1 (6 bases). Germline loops: CDR1 SGHAT, CDR2 FQNNGV. Trimming cost V 1 base and J 4 bases, with 10 bases left between them. This CDR3 has 14 amino acids.

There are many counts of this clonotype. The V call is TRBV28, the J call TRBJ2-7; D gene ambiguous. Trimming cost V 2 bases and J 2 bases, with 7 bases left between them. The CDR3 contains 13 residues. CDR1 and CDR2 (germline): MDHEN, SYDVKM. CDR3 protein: CASSLVDTYEQYF. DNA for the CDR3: TGTGCCAGCAGTTTAGTTGACACCTACGAGCAGTACTTC.

The CDR3 loop is CASRRAGVFEAFF. As DNA, the CDR3 is TGTGCCAGCAGACGGGCAGGGGTCTTTGAAGCTTTCTTT. J is TRBJ1-1 and V is TRBV11-3; D might be TRBD1 (6 bases). The CDR3 extends over 13 amino acids. Germline lookup yields CDR1 SGHNT and CDR2 YENEEA. The V end was cut by 6 bases, the J end by 7 bases, with 15 bases between.

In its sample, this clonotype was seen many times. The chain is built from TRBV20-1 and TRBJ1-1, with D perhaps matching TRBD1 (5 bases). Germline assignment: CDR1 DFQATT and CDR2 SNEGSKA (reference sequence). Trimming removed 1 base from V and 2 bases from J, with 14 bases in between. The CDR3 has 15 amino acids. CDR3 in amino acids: CSARVGGQGNTEAFF. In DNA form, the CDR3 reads TGCAGTGCTAGAGTCGGTGGGCAGGGAAACACTGAAGCTTTCTTT.

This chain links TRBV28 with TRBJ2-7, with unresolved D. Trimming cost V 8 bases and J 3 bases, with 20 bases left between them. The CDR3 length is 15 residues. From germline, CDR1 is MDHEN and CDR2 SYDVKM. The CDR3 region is CASRHRQTLNYEQYF. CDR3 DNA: TGTGCCAGCCGCCATCGGCAGACACTAAACTACGAGCAGTACTTC.

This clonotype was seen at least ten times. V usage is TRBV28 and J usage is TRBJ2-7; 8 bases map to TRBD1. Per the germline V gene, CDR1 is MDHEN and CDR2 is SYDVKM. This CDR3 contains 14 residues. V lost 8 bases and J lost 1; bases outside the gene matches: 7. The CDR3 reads CASLSRTGSYEQYF. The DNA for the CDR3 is TGTGCCAGCCTCTCCCGGACAGGGTCCTACGAGCAGTACTTC.

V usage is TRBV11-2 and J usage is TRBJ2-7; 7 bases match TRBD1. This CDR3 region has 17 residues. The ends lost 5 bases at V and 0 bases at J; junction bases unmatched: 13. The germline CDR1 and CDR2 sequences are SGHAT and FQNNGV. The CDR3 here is CASSRSGTAVYSYEQYF. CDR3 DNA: TGTGCCAGCAGCCGCTCCGGGACAGCGGTTTACTCCTACGAGCAGTACTTC.

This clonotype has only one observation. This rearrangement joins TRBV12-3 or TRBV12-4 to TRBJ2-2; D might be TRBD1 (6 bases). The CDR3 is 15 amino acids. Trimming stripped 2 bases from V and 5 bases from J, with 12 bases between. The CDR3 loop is CASSLFGGGTGELFF. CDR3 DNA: TGTGCCAGCAGTTTATTTGGGGGCGGGACCGGGGAGCTGTTTTTT.

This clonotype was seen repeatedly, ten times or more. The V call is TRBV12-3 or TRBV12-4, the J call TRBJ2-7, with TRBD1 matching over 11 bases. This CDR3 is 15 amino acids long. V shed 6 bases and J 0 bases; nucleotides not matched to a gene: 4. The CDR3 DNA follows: TGTGCCAGCAGAGGACAGGGGGCCTACTCCTACGAGCAGTACTTC. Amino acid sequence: CASRGQGAYSYEQYF.

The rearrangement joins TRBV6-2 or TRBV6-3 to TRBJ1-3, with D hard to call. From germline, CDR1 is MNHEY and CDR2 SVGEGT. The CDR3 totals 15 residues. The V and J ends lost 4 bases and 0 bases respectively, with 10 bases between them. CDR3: CASSSGLSSGNTIYF. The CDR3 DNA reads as TGTGCCAGCAGTTCTGGCCTGAGCTCTGGAAACACCATATATTTT.

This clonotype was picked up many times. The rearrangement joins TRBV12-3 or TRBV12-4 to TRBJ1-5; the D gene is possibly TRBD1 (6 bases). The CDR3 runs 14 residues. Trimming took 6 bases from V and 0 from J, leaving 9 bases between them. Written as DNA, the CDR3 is TGTGCCAGCAGCAAGGGGGGTAGCAATCAGCCCCAGCATTTT. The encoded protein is CASSKGGSNQPQHF.

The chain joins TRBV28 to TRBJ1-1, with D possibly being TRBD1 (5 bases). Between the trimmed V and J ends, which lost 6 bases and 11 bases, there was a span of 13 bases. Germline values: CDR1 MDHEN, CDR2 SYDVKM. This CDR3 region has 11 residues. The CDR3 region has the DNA TGTGCCAGCAGCTCCGGGACTCGGGCTTTCTTT. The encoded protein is CASSSGTRAFF.

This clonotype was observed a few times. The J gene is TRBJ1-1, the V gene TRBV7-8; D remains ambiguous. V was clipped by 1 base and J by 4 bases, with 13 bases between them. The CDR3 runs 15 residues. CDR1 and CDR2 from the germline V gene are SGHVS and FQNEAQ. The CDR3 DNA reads TGTGCCAGCAGCTTAGTCCCAGTCTCGAGCACTGAAGCTTTCTTT. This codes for CASSLVPVSSTEAFF.

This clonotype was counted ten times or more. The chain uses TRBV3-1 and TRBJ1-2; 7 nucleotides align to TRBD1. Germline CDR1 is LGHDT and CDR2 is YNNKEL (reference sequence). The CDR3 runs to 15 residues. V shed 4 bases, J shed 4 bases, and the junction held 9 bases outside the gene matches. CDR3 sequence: CASSLRSGGSYGYTF. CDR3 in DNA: TGTGCCAGCAGCCTGCGATCAGGGGGGTCCTATGGCTACACCTTC.

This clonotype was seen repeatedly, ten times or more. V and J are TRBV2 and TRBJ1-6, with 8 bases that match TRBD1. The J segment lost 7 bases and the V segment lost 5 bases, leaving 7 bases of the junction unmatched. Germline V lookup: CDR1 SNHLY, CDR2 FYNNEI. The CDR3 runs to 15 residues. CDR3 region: CASSPSRGLNSPLHF. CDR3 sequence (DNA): TGTGCCAGCAGTCCAAGCAGGGGGCTGAATTCACCCCTCCACTTT.

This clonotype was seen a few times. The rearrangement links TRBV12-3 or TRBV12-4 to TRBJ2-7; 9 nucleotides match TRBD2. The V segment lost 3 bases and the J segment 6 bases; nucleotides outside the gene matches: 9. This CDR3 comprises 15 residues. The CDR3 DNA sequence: TGTGCCAGCAGTTTGAGAGCGGGAGGACATCTCGAGCAGTACTTC. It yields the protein CASSLRAGGHLEQYF.

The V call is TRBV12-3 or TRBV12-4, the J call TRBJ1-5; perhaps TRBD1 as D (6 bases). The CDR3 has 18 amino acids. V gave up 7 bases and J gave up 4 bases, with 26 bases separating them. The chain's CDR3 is CASTFGPGGAKLNQPQHF. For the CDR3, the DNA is TGTGCCAGCACCTTCGGACCGGGGGGGGCTAAGCTGAATCAGCCCCAGCATTTT.

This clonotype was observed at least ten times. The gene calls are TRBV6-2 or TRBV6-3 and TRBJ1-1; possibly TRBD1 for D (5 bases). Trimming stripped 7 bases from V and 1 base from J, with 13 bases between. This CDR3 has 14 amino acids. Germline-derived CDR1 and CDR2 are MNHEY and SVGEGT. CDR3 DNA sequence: TGTGCCAGCACCCGTGGGGCCCCGAACACTGAAGCTTTCTTT. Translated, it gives CASTRGAPNTEAFF.

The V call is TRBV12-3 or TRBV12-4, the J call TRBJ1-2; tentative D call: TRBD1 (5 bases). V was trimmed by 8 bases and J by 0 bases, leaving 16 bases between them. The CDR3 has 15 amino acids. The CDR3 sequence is CASWDGGNANYGYTF. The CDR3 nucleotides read TGTGCCAGCTGGGACGGGGGAAACGCTAACTATGGCTACACCTTC.

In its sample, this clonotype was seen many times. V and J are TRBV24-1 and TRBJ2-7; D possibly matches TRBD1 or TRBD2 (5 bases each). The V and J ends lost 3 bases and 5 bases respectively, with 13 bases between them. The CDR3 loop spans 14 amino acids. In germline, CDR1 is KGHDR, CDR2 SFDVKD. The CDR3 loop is CATSDGGVGNEQYF. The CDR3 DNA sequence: TGTGCCACCAGTGATGGGGGTGTAGGGAACGAGCAGTACTTC.

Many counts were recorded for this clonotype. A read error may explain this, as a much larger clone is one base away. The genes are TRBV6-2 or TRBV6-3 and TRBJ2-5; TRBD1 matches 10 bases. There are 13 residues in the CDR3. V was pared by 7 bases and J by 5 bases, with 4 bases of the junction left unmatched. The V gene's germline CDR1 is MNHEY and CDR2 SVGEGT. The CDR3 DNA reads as TGTGCCAGCAAGACAGGGGGCAGGGAGACCCAGTACTTC. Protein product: CASKTGGRETQYF.

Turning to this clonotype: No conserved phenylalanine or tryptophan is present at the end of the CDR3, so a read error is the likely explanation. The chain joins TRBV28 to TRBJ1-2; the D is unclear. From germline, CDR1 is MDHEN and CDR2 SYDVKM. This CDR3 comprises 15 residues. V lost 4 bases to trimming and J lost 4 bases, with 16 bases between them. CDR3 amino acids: CASSSGRTLGYGYTL. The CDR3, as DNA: TGTGCCAGCAGTTCTGGACGGACGCTTGGCTATGGCTACACCCTC.

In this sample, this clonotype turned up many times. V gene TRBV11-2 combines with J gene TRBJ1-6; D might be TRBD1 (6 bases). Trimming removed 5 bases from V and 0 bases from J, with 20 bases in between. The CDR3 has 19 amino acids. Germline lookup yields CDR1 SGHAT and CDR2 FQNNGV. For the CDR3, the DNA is TGTGCCAGCAGCGCCTGGGGGGGCCCTGCGGGCTCCTATAATTCACCCCTCCACTTT. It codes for CASSAWGGPAGSYNSPLHF.